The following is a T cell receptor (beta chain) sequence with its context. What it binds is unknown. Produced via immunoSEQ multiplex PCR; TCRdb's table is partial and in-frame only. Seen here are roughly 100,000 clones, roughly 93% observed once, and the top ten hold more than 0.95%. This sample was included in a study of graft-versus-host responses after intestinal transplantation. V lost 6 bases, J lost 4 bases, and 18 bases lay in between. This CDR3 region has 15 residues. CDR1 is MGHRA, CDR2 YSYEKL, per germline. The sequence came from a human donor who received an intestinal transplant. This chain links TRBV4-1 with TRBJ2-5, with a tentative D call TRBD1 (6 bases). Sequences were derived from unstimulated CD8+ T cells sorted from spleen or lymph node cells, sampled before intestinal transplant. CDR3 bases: TGCGCCAGCAGTTCCGGGACAACTTTCCGAGAGACCCAGTACTTC. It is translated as CASSSGTTFRETQYF.